This TCR beta chain comes out of a study of cytomegalovirus exposure and HLA in healthy donors. Worth noting for this clone: Antigen: not known.

This CDR3 has 15 amino acids. Unmatched junction bases numbered 9, after V lost 6 bases and J lost 4 bases. Germline V gene lookup returns CDR1 MNHEY and CDR2 SVGAGI. General study findings and limits: Among TCR sequences, most were rare, though some public TCRs appeared in many donors. For cytomegalovirus status, the classifier reportedly gave diagnoses with high specificity and sensitivity.

Produced via immunoSEQ multiplex PCR; TCRdb's table is partial and in-frame only. The sample includes tens of thousands of clones, roughly nine tenths of them seen just once. While the first cohort had 700 or so subjects, the donors belonged to the separate validation cohort of over a hundred subjects. The sequenced sample consisted of PBMCs. The rearrangement uses TRBV6-5 and TRBJ2-3, with 8 bases that match TRBD2. This clonotype originated in a man between 18 and 35 years old in good health and CMV-seronegative. CDR3 nucleotide sequence: TGTGCCAGCAGCCTAGCGGGCAGCCCTCCAGATACGCAGTATTTT. Its translation: CASSLAGSPPDTQYF.